This entry lists 21 T cell receptor beta chains sequenced from one sample in a study of T cell responses to AZD1222 COVID-19 vaccine (TCRdb year 2021). The library was prepared using the immunoSEQ multiplex PCR assay. TCRdb carries this immuneACCESS record with in-frame sequences only. Its versions omit some clonotypes, under half of them owing to an unresolved V gene in the studies checked, with the rest unexplained. This sample has 95,000 to 100,000 clones in its table, and 85% to 95% of those were observed once. Of the sample, about 13% is held by the ten largest clones. The sample's time point label is to be understood as: baseline before first vaccination. This sample comprised peripheral blood, obtained on day 0 of AZD1222 vaccination. These TCRs come from an adult in good health.

The gene calls are TRBV19 and TRBJ1-1, with D perhaps matching TRBD1 (6 bases). Germline CDR1 is LNHDA and CDR2 is SQIVND (reference sequence). The CDR3 has 12 amino acids. The germline V and J ends were trimmed by 4 bases and 8 bases, with 11 bases remaining between them. For the CDR3, the DNA is TGTGCCAGTAGTAGCGGGGGGCCCGAAGCTTTCTTT. It encodes CASSSGGPEAFF.

The CDR3 DNA is TGCAGTGCGAAACTAGCGGGGGAGCAGTTCTTC. It codes for CSAKLAGEQFF. The J gene is TRBJ2-1, the V gene TRBV20-1; TRBD2 matches 10 bases. Trimming removed 6 bases from V and 10 bases from J; junction bases left unmatched: 3. Germline V CDR1 and CDR2: DFQATT, SNEGSKA (reference sequence). The CDR3 extends over 11 amino acids.

Only a few counts were recorded for this clone. The V and J genes are TRBV4-1 and TRBJ1-6, with a weak D call TRBD1 (5 bases). V lost 0 bases and J 6 bases, leaving 12 bases between the germline ends. The CDR3 loop spans 16 amino acids. Germline V lookup: CDR1 MGHRA, CDR2 YSYEKL. CDR3 loop: CASSQDGQGSNSPLHF. The CDR3 DNA reads as TGCGCCAGCAGCCAAGATGGCCAGGGATCTAATTCACCCCTCCACTTT.

The chain links TRBV30 to TRBJ1-2; D remains unclear. CDR1 is GTSNPN and CDR2 is SVGIG in the germline V gene (reference sequence). The germline V and J ends were trimmed by 7 bases and 4 bases, with 1 base remaining between them. This CDR3 comprises 8 residues. CDR3 in amino acids: CASYGYTF. The CDR3 nucleotides read TGTGCCTCCTATGGCTACACCTTC.

V usage is TRBV19 and J usage is TRBJ2-2, with 8 bases aligning to TRBD2. This CDR3 comprises 16 residues. The V segment lost 4 bases and the J segment 5 bases; nucleotides outside the gene matches: 9. Germline V lookup: CDR1 LNHDA, CDR2 SQIVND (reference sequence). This chain's CDR3 is CASSSKLAVRTGELFF. CDR3 bases: TGTGCCAGTAGTAGTAAACTAGCGGTGAGAACCGGGGAGCTGTTTTTT. The full variable domain, its missing parts supplied by reference TRBV19 and TRBJ2-2, is DGGITQSPKYLFRKEGQNVTLSCEQNLNHDAMYWYRQDPGQGLRLIYYSQIVNDFQKGDIAEGYSVSREKKESFPLTVTSAQKNPTAFYLCASSSKLAVRTGELFFGEGSRLTVL.

The chain has TRBV5-6 and TRBJ1-2; D is unresolved. The CDR3 length is 14 residues. Trimming took 1 base from V and 1 from J, leaving 8 bases between them. Per germline, CDR1 SGHDT and CDR2 YYEEEE. The CDR3 DNA reads TGTGCCAGCAGCTTGTATGGTCGTAACTATGGCTACACCTTC. It encodes CASSLYGRNYGYTF.

The chain has TRBV6-5 and TRBJ2-7; 7 nucleotides line up with TRBD1. The V gene end was trimmed by 5 bases and the J gene end by 7 bases; junction bases not matched to a gene: 8. Germline V gives CDR1 MNHEY, CDR2 SVGAGI. The CDR3 has 13 residues. The DNA of the CDR3 is TGTGCCAGCAGTCGGGACAGTTCTTTGGAGCAGTACTTC. This sequence encodes CASSRDSSLEQYF.

J is TRBJ1-3 and V is TRBV20-1, with D maybe TRBD1 (5 bases). The CDR3 has 16 amino acids. Germline V gene data show CDR1 as DFQATT and CDR2 as SNEGSKA (reference sequence). Trimming took off 3 bases at V and 0 bases at J, with 15 bases between the two ends. The CDR3 sequence is CSASPYDSFSGNTIYF. CDR3 nucleotides: TGCAGTGCTAGTCCCTATGACAGTTTCTCTGGAAACACCATATATTTT.

The CDR3 region has the DNA TGTGCCAGCAGCTTAGGGGGACAGGGTTATGGCTACACCTTC. Its translation: CASSLGGQGYGYTF. The chain recombines TRBV5-4 with TRBJ1-2; 9 bases align to TRBD1. Germline V gene data show CDR1 as SGHNT and CDR2 as YYREEE (reference sequence). CDR3 length: 14 residues. Losses at the gene ends were 2 bases for V and 5 bases for J; bases not matched to a gene: 4.

V gene TRBV6-5 combines with J gene TRBJ2-2; 7 nucleotides agree with TRBD1. The CDR3 is made up of 13 amino acids. Per germline, CDR1 MNHEY and CDR2 SVGAGI. The V gene end was trimmed by 9 bases and the J gene end by 2 bases; junction bases not matched to a gene: 3. CDR3 residues: CASDRVNTGELFF. In nucleotides, the CDR3 is TGTGCCAGTGACAGGGTAAACACCGGGGAGCTGTTTTTT.

The CDR3 region has the DNA TGTGCCAGCAGCTTAGAGATGGGGTTCAACACTGAAGCTTTCTTT. As protein: CASSLEMGFNTEAFF. The gene calls are TRBV7-2 and TRBJ1-1; no reliable D call. This CDR3 is built from 15 residues. V was trimmed by 1 base and J by 2 bases, leaving 11 bases between them. CDR1 and CDR2 (germline): SGHTA, FQGNSA.

This clone was counted only a few times. This chain joins TRBV7-3 and TRBJ2-1; TRBD2 aligns across 10 bases. The CDR3 sequence is 16 residues long. V gave up 1 base and J gave up 6 bases; unmatched junction bases: 6. Germline assignment: CDR1 SGHTA and CDR2 FQGTGA. The CDR3 bases are TGTGCCAGCAGCTTAAATCTAGCGGGAGTTCGCAATGAGCAGTTCTTC. Translating gives CASSLNLAGVRNEQFF.

This chain joins TRBV18 and TRBJ2-3, with TRBD1 matching over 8 bases. Germline V gene sequence: CDR1 KGHSH, CDR2 LQKENI. The CDR3 is made up of 15 amino acids. V lost 3 bases to trimming and J lost 2 bases; unmatched junction nucleotides: 4. CDR3 bases: TGTGCCAGCTCACCCCTGGACAGGGTCACAGATACGCAGTATTTT. It yields the protein CASSPLDRVTDTQYF.

This clone is a singleton in its sample. The chain combines TRBV29-1 with TRBJ2-4; possibly TRBD2 for D (5 bases). Germline CDR1 is SQVTM and CDR2 is ANQGSEA. The germline V and J ends were trimmed by 5 bases and 6 bases, with 11 bases remaining between them. The CDR3 length is 12 residues. CDR3 bases: TGCAGCGTTCGTGTACTAGGAAACATTCAGTACTTC. Translated, it gives CSVRVLGNIQYF.

The chain has TRBV3-1 (or the pseudogene TRBV3-2) and TRBJ2-7; possible D gene TRBD1, 5 bases. CDR3 length: 14 amino acids. Germline-derived CDR1 and CDR2 are LGHDT and YNNKEL (reference sequence). V was clipped by 0 bases and J by 1 base, with 7 bases between them. The CDR3 DNA sequence: TGTGCCAGCAGCCAAGAGGCAGGGTCCTACGAGCAGTACTTC. This gives the protein CASSQEAGSYEQYF.

This clone was picked up one time. V and J are TRBV5-5 and TRBJ1-6, with D tentatively TRBD1 (6 bases). Germline-derived CDR1 and CDR2 are SGHKS and YYEKEE (reference sequence). CDR3 size: 15 residues. The V and J ends lost 1 base and 4 bases respectively, with 9 bases between them. CDR3 DNA sequence: TGTGCCAGCAGCTTGCCACAGGGTTATAATTCACCCCTCCACTTT. It specifies CASSLPQGYNSPLHF.

J is TRBJ2-7 and V is TRBV6-5, with D tentatively TRBD1 (6 bases). The CDR3 covers 14 residues. Germline loops: CDR1 MNHEY, CDR2 SVGAGI. V lost 6 bases, J lost 4 bases, and 16 bases lay in between. The CDR3 DNA is TGTGCCAGCAGAAGGACAGTGGGATTATACGAGCAGTACTTC. Encoded protein: CASRRTVGLYEQYF.

The CDR3 protein is CASSGLGAAFSTDTQYF. DNA of the CDR3: TGTGCCAGCAGTGGACTCGGGGCCGCCTTTAGCACAGATACGCAGTATTTT. The V and J genes are TRBV25-1 and TRBJ2-3; D could derive from TRBD1 or TRBD2 (5 bases each). The ends were cut back, 4 bases at V and 0 bases at J, with 17 bases in the middle. Per germline, CDR1 MGHDK and CDR2 SYGVNS. The CDR3 extends over 17 amino acids.

This chain connects TRBV29-1 to TRBJ2-1, with 12 bases that match TRBD2. Germline V gene data show CDR1 as SQVTM and CDR2 as ANQGSEA. With V trimmed by 5 bases and J by 4 bases, 0 bases remained unmatched. The CDR3 length is 13 residues. The CDR3 here is CSVLAGGYNEQFF. CDR3 sequence (DNA): TGCAGCGTTCTAGCGGGGGGGTACAATGAGCAGTTCTTC.

The chain recombines TRBV18 with TRBJ1-6; 7 nucleotides align to TRBD1. CDR1 and CDR2 (germline): KGHSH, LQKENI. The junction had 3 bases not matched to a gene; V was cut back by 6 bases and J by 7 bases. The CDR3 runs 13 residues. Written as DNA, the CDR3 is TGTGCCAGCTCGCAGGGGGGAAATTCACCCCTCCACTTT. Protein: CASSQGGNSPLHF.

The chain combines TRBV20-1 with TRBJ2-7; 7 bases match TRBD1. Trimming cost V 4 bases and J 6 bases; bases outside gene matches: 3. CDR3 length equals 11 residues. The germline V gene encodes CDR1 DFQATT and CDR2 SNEGSKA (reference sequence). CDR3 in amino acids: CSAKGGGEQYF. The CDR3 DNA sequence: TGCAGTGCTAAAGGGGGCGGCGAGCAGTACTTC.